This TCR beta chain was documented in a study of graft-versus-host responses after intestinal transplantation. Trimming removed 2 bases at V and 0 bases at J, with 10 bases between. CDR3 size: 15 residues. Germline CDR1 SGHVS, CDR2 FNYEAQ. Of note for this clone: Its cognate antigen is unknown.

Produced via immunoSEQ multiplex PCR; TCRdb's table is partial and in-frame only. Of over 40,000 clones in the sample, 85% to 95% were seen once. Specimen: unstimulated CD8+ T cells sorted from spleen or lymph node cells, collected before transplant. The TCR originated in a human donor who was the organ donor for an intestinal transplant. The V and J genes are TRBV7-6 and TRBJ1-1; D gene uncertain. The CDR3 sequence is CASSLTMGMNTEAFF. CDR3 bases: TGTGCCAGCAGCTTAACTATGGGAATGAACACTGAAGCTTTCTTT. The variable domain in full, with the rest retrieved from reference TRBV7-6 and TRBJ1-1, is GAGVSQSPRYKVTKRGQDVALRCDPISGHVSLYWYRQALGQGPEFLTYFNYEAQQDKSGLPNDRFSAERPEGSISTLTIQRTEQRDSAMYRCASSLTMGMNTEAFFGQGTRLTVV.